Listed below are T cell receptor beta chains from one sample, sequenced in a study of glioma-infiltrating T cells after dendritic cell vaccination. Here immunoSEQ multiplex PCR was the method, and the copy in TCRdb shows in-frame clones only, minus some. Of fewer than 2,500 clones in the sample, around 78% are singletons; the top ten hold roughly an eighth. The input for sequencing was tumor tissue, taken after dendritic cell vaccination. The receptors were sampled from a human donor with glioblastoma. Both conserved end residues are part of each CDR3. Fields, in order: D gene, V gene, clone size, J gene, CDR3 DNA, CDR3 protein. A D gene is named only where the DNA matches it firmly. Size is stated for part of the rows, as once, few or many counts, or as a class when the clone is expanded.

TRBD1	TRBV7-2	few	TRBJ1-4	TGTGCCAGCAGCTTAGGGCAGGGGGTCGAAAAACTGTTTTTT	CASSLGQGVEKLFF
TRBD2	TRBV7-2	NA	TRBJ2-1	TGTGCCAGCAGCACCGGGACTAGCTCCTACAATGAGCAGTTCTTC	CASSTGTSSYNEQFF
TRBD1	TRBV7-2	NA	TRBJ1-1	TGTGCCAGCAGCCCCCGGACAGGGGTTGTCACTGAAGCTTTCTTT	CASSPRTGVVTEAFF
TRBD1	TRBV7-9	NA	TRBJ2-7	TGTGCCAGCAGCTTAGGGGACAGGGGGGCTTACGAGCAGTACTTC	CASSLGDRGAYEQYF
TRBD1	TRBV5-1	NA	TRBJ1-5	TGCGCCAGCAGCACGGGGGACAGGGACGGTGAGCCCCAGCATTTT	CASSTGDRDGEPQHF
TRBD1	TRBV11-2	NA	TRBJ1-2	TGTGCCAGCAGCTTGGGACAGTACTCGGGCTACACCTTC	CASSLGQYSGYTF
NA	TRBV10-3	NA	TRBJ2-7	TGTGCCATCAGTGTGACAGAGGACGAGCAGTACTTC	CAISVTEDEQYF
NA	TRBV7-9	few	TRBJ1-5	TGTGCCAGCAGCTTAGGCGCGGCCAATCAGCCCCAGCATTTT	CASSLGAANQPQHF
TRBD1	TRBV5-8	NA	TRBJ1-2	TGTGCCAGCGGTAGGACAGGGTCTTATGGCTACACCTTC	CASGRTGSYGYTF
TRBD1	TRBV29-1	NA	TRBJ1-2	TGCAGCGTCCTCGAACAGGGGGCGGATGGCTACACCTTC	CSVLEQGADGYTF